A selection of T cell receptor beta chains follows, all from one sample in a study of blood T cells in healthy people across ages. TCRdb analysed the 5' RACE reads with MiXCR anew, one entry per CDR3 protein. The table lists roughly 570,000 distinct CDR3 sequences, approximately 30% of them singletons, with approximately 18% in the top ten. The specimen was blood. Receptor source: an older woman in good health. The CDR3 runs from the conserved cysteine through the conserved F or W. Fields, in order: J gene, clone size, V gene, D gene, CDR3 protein, CDR3 DNA. A D gene is named only where the DNA matches it firmly. A clone size is listed for some rows: how often the clone was seen (once, few, many), or a class if it is expanded.

J: TRBJ2-5
size: -
V: TRBV25-1
D: -
CDR3: CASSEYGVRPQETQYF
DNA: TGTGCCAGCAGTGAATATGGGGTGCGCCCACAAGAGACCCAGTACTTC

J: TRBJ1-3
size: -
V: TRBV7-2
D: -
CDR3: CANSPSQGGGNTIYF
DNA: TGTGCCAACAGCCCGAGTCAGGGCGGTGGAAACACCATATATTTT

J: TRBJ1-4
size: -
V: TRBV3-1
D: -
CDR3: CASSHTQGGEKLFF
DNA: TGTGCCAGCAGCCACACCCAGGGCGGTGAAAAACTGTTTTTT

J: TRBJ1-1
size: few
V: TRBV7-3
D: -
CDR3: CASSLMAGKGDTEAFF
DNA: TGTGCCAGCAGCTTAATGGCAGGGAAGGGGGACACTGAAGCTTTCTTT

J: TRBJ1-1
size: -
V: TRBV5-1
D: -
CDR3: CASSETGLMNTEAFF
DNA: TGCGCCAGCAGCGAGACGGGACTGATGAACACTGAAGCTTTCTTT

J: TRBJ2-7
size: -
V: TRBV20-1
D: -
CDR3: CSARDPGRGSYEQYF
DNA: TGCAGTGCTAGAGACCCAGGACGTGGCTCCTACGAGCAGTACTTC

J: TRBJ1-2
size: -
V: TRBV10-2
D: -
CDR3: CASRPIADGYTF
DNA: TGCGCCAGCAGGCCGATCGCGGATGGCTACACCTTC

J: TRBJ2-1
size: many
V: TRBV18
D: TRBD2
CDR3: CASTTGGGFIYNEQFF
DNA: TGTGCCAGCACAACCGGCGGGGGTTTTATTTACAATGAGCAGTTCTTC

J: TRBJ2-3
size: -
V: TRBV11-3
D: TRBD2
CDR3: CASSLPLAAGGVNTDTQYF
DNA: TGTGCCAGCAGCCTCCCCCTCGCAGCGGGGGGAGTCAACACGGATACGCAGTATTTT

J: TRBJ2-1
size: few
V: TRBV6-2/TRBV6-3
D: -
CDR3: CTSTPLGLRSYNEQFF
DNA: TGTACCAGCACTCCTCTAGGACTTCGATCCTACAATGAGCAGTTCTTC

J: TRBJ2-3
size: few
V: TRBV7-8
D: -
CDR3: CASSWDFTDTQYF
DNA: TGTGCCAGCAGCTGGGACTTCACAGATACGCAGTATTTT

J: TRBJ1-2
size: few
V: TRBV7-9
D: -
CDR3: CASSLNNALGGYTF
DNA: TGTGCCAGCAGCTTAAACAACGCGTTGGGTGGCTACACCTTC

J: TRBJ2-3
size: -
V: TRBV20-1
D: -
CDR3: CSASPGGAVGSPDTQYF
DNA: TGCAGTGCTAGTCCCGGAGGGGCCGTCGGCTCGCCAGATACGCAGTATTTT

J: TRBJ1-1
size: few
V: TRBV29-1
D: TRBD1
CDR3: CSVRQGADTEAFF
DNA: TGCAGCGTGAGACAGGGGGCCGACACTGAAGCTTTCTTT

J: TRBJ1-1
size: many
V: TRBV12-3/TRBV12-4
D: -
CDR3: CASSLTVNTEAFF
DNA: TGCGCCAGCAGTTTGACAGTGAACACTGAAGCTTTCTTT

J: TRBJ2-1
size: -
V: TRBV11-3
D: -
CDR3: CASSLGGGGEQFF
DNA: TGTGCCAGCAGCTTGGGGGGGGGCGGTGAGCAGTTCTTC

J: TRBJ2-5
size: -
V: TRBV10-3
D: -
CDR3: CAIRTTSQGTQYF
DNA: TGTGCCATCAGGACGACCAGCCAAGGGACCCAGTACTTC

J: TRBJ2-2
size: -
V: TRBV3-1
D: -
CDR3: CASSQVLPNTGELFF
DNA: TGTGCCAGCAGCCAAGTTCTCCCGAACACCGGGGAGCTGTTTTTT

J: TRBJ2-3
size: few
V: TRBV29-1
D: -
CDR3: CSVQKAPSTDTQYF
DNA: TGCAGCGTTCAAAAGGCACCAAGCACAGATACGCAGTATTTT

J: TRBJ1-2
size: -
V: TRBV9
D: TRBD1
CDR3: CASSPRDRGLGYTF
DNA: TGTGCCAGCAGCCCGAGGGACAGGGGGCTTGGCTACACCTTC

J: TRBJ2-1
size: -
V: TRBV10-3
D: -
CDR3: CAISDGQRRGLNEQFF
DNA: TGTGCCATCAGTGACGGCCAGCGGAGGGGGCTGAATGAGCAGTTCTTC

J: TRBJ1-4
size: few
V: TRBV4-3
D: -
CDR3: CASSRGQTATNEKLFF
DNA: TGCGCCAGCAGCCGAGGACAGACTGCAACTAATGAAAAACTGTTTTTT

J: TRBJ2-7
size: -
V: TRBV3-1
D: -
CDR3: CASSSSSNLLTSHEQYF
DNA: TGTGCCAGCAGCTCAAGTTCTAATCTACTAACTTCCCACGAGCAGTACTTC

J: TRBJ1-2
size: -
V: TRBV5-1
D: -
CDR3: CASGLVGTGYGYTF
DNA: TGCGCCAGCGGCTTGGTGGGGACTGGCTATGGCTACACCTTC

J: TRBJ2-3
size: -
V: TRBV5-1
D: TRBD2
CDR3: CASSLTSGSYTQYF
DNA: TGCGCCAGCAGCTTGACTAGCGGCTCGTATACGCAGTATTTT

J: TRBJ1-5
size: -
V: TRBV12-3/TRBV12-4
D: -
CDR3: CASSFWTGNQPQHF
DNA: TGTGCCAGCAGTTTTTGGACAGGCAATCAGCCCCAGCATTTT

J: TRBJ1-2
size: few
V: TRBV12-3/TRBV12-4
D: -
CDR3: CASSLSQSPFYGYTF
DNA: TGTGCCAGCAGTTTATCACAGAGCCCTTTCTATGGCTACACCTTC

J: TRBJ2-5
size: -
V: TRBV20-1
D: -
CDR3: CSATPVGVYQYF
DNA: TGCAGTGCTACCCCCGTCGGGGTATACCAGTACTTC

J: TRBJ2-7
size: -
V: TRBV7-2
D: -
CDR3: CASSLKEGFEQYF
DNA: TGTGCCAGCAGCTTAAAAGAAGGTTTCGAGCAGTACTTC

J: TRBJ2-1
size: -
V: TRBV20-1
D: TRBD2
CDR3: CSARPNSGGFYNEQFF
DNA: TGCAGTGCTAGACCTAATAGCGGGGGCTTTTACAATGAGCAGTTCTTC

J: TRBJ2-3
size: few
V: TRBV3-1
D: -
CDR3: CASSPTGTVRLTDTQYF
DNA: TGTGCCAGCAGCCCGACCGGGACGGTAAGACTAACAGATACGCAGTATTTT

J: TRBJ2-3
size: few
V: TRBV2
D: TRBD2
CDR3: CASSVAGSSTDTQYF
DNA: TGTGCCAGCAGTGTAGCGGGGTCTAGCACAGATACGCAGTATTTT

J: TRBJ2-7
size: -
V: TRBV5-6
D: TRBD1
CDR3: CASSLLDRVYEQYF
DNA: TGTGCCAGCAGCTTGCTGGACAGGGTCTACGAGCAGTACTTC

J: TRBJ2-7
size: -
V: TRBV29-1
D: -
CDR3: CSVIGGTPYEQYF
DNA: TGCAGCGTTATAGGGGGAACCCCCTACGAGCAGTACTTC

J: TRBJ1-5
size: -
V: TRBV6-2/TRBV6-3
D: -
CDR3: CASTGPNPYQPQHF
DNA: TGTGCCAGCACAGGGCCCAACCCCTATCAGCCCCAGCATTTT

J: TRBJ2-5
size: -
V: TRBV7-3
D: -
CDR3: CASSRAAEETQYF
DNA: TGTGCCAGCAGCCGTGCTGCTGAGGAGACCCAGTACTTC

J: TRBJ2-3
size: -
V: TRBV5-1
D: -
CDR3: CASRPRGDSTDTQYF
DNA: TGCGCCAGCAGACCTAGGGGGGATAGCACAGATACGCAGTATTTT

J: TRBJ2-2
size: -
V: TRBV5-1
D: -
CDR3: CASSLEGGNPGEPFF
DNA: TGCGCCAGCAGCTTGGAAGGAGGGAACCCCGGGGAGCCGTTTTTT

J: TRBJ2-5
size: few
V: TRBV20-1
D: TRBD2
CDR3: CSASTGTSGGIWETQYF
DNA: TGCAGTGCTTCAACCGGGACTAGCGGGGGGATTTGGGAGACCCAGTACTTC

J: TRBJ2-3
size: few
V: TRBV20-1
D: TRBD1
CDR3: CSATRQGSTDTQYF
DNA: TGCAGTGCTACCAGACAGGGAAGCACAGATACGCAGTATTTT

J: TRBJ2-1
size: few
V: TRBV10-3
D: -
CDR3: CAIRGGSYNEQFF
DNA: TGTGCCATCAGGGGGGGCTCCTACAATGAGCAGTTCTTC

J: TRBJ2-5
size: -
V: TRBV20-1
D: -
CDR3: CSASLQGIQETQYF
DNA: TGCAGTGCTAGCCTACAGGGAATCCAAGAGACCCAGTACTTC

J: TRBJ2-7
size: few
V: TRBV20-1
D: TRBD2
CDR3: CSAKSPLSGVEQYF
DNA: TGCAGTGCCAAGTCACCCCTAAGCGGGGTCGAGCAGTACTTC

J: TRBJ2-7
size: few
V: TRBV6-5
D: -
CDR3: CASSYIGGLLYEQYF
DNA: TGTGCCAGCAGTTACATCGGGGGCCTACTTTACGAGCAGTACTTC

J: TRBJ1-1
size: few
V: TRBV29-1
D: TRBD1
CDR3: CSVEETGAEAFF
DNA: TGCAGCGTTGAAGAGACAGGGGCTGAAGCTTTCTTT

J: TRBJ2-5
size: few
V: TRBV7-2
D: -
CDR3: CASSISVQETQYF
DNA: TGTGCCAGCAGCATTAGTGTCCAGGAGACCCAGTACTTC

J: TRBJ2-5
size: few
V: TRBV4-1
D: TRBD2
CDR3: CASSQEPAGGRETQYF
DNA: TGCGCCAGCAGCCAAGAACCAGCGGGAGGGCGGGAGACCCAGTACTTC